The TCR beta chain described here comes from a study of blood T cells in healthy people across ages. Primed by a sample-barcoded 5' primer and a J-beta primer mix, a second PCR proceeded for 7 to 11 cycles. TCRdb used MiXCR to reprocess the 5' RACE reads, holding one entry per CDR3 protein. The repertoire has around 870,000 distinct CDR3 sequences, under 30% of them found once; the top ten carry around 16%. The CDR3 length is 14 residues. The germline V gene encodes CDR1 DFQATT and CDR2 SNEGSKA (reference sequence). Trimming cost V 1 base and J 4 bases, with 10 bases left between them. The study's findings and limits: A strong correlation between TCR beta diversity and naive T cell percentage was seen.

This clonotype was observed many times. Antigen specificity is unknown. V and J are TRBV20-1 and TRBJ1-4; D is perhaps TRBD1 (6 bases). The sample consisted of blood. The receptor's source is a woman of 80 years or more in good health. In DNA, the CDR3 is TGCAGTGCTAGAGGGGCCAGGGGTAATGAAAAACTGTTTTTT. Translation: CSARGARGNEKLFF.